Presented here are 27 T cell receptor beta chains from one specimen sequenced in a study of shared clonotypes between healthy human individuals. Clones were read by immunoSEQ multiplex PCR, and TCRdb kept only the in-frame ones, dropping some. The sample contains 950,000 to 1,100,000 clones, 70% to 80% of which appear only once. Sequencing was performed on memory CD4+ T cells from PBMCs. The sample's subset: CD45RA-negative fraction. These TCRs come from a man aged 18-30 years in good health. Some clones in this sample may be carry-over from other donors' samples.

This clone was recorded at least ten times. The CDR3 here is CASGSNVAGAGELFF. The CDR3 nucleotides are TGTGCTAGTGGTTCAAACGTAGCGGGAGCCGGGGAGCTGTTTTTT. J is TRBJ2-2 and V is TRBV12-5, with 9 bases matching TRBD2. Germline CDR1 LGHNT, CDR2 FRNRAP. The CDR3 is 15 residues long. V dropped 4 bases and J dropped 6; count of bases not matched to a gene: 6.

V gene TRBV5-1 combines with J gene TRBJ2-5, with D possibly TRBD2 on 6 matching bases. Per germline, CDR1 SGHRS and CDR2 YFSETQ. This CDR3 has 12 amino acids. Trimming shortened V by 4 bases and J by 2 bases, and 6 bases separated the two germline ends. The CDR3 DNA sequence: TGCGCCAGCAGCGCGGGACAAGAGACCCAGTACTTC. It is translated as CASSAGQETQYF.

CDR3 sequence (DNA): TGTGCCAGCAGCTTAGGACAGGGGAAGTCGGGCGGAAACACCATATATTTT. Its translation is CASSLGQGKSGGNTIYF. The J gene is TRBJ1-3, the V gene TRBV7-2, with 8 bases matching TRBD1. The CDR3 consists of 17 residues. Germline CDR1 reads SGHTA; CDR2 reads FQGNSA. After removal of 1 base from V and 4 bases from J, the junction contained 9 bases not matched to a gene. Filled out from reference TRBV7-2 and TRBJ1-3, the complete variable domain reads GAGVSQSPSNKVTEKGKDVELRCDPISGHTALYWYRQSLGQGLEFLIYFQGNSAPDKSGLPSDRFSAERTGGSVSTLTIQRTQQEDSAVYLCASSLGQGKSGGNTIYFGEGSWLTVV.

The J gene is TRBJ1-5, the V gene TRBV5-8; D possibly corresponds to TRBD1 (5 bases). Germline CDR1 SGHTS, CDR2 YDEGEE. There are 18 residues in the CDR3. V lost 1 base, J lost 2 bases, and 19 bases lay in between. As DNA, the CDR3 is TGTGCCAGCAGCTTGCGACGCGGAGGGGACGTTGGCAATCAGCCCCAGCATTTT. It is translated as CASSLRRGGDVGNQPQHF.

The V call is TRBV28, the J call TRBJ1-2, with TRBD1 as a possible D gene (5 bases). V shed 2 bases and J shed 2 bases, with 9 bases lying between them. The length of the CDR3 is 14 residues. Germline V gene data show CDR1 as MDHEN and CDR2 as SYDVKM. The chain's CDR3 is CASSLGALNYGYTF. The DNA of the CDR3 is TGTGCCAGCAGTTTAGGGGCATTAAACTATGGCTACACCTTC.

The gene calls are TRBV29-1 and TRBJ1-5; perhaps TRBD1 as D (6 bases). The CDR3 covers 14 residues. Per the germline V gene, CDR1 is SQVTM and CDR2 is ANQGSEA. V gave up 6 bases and J gave up 1 base, with 13 bases separating them. The chain's CDR3 is CSVTDTGSNQPQHF. The CDR3 DNA reads as TGCAGCGTCACAGATACAGGGAGCAATCAGCCCCAGCATTTT.

The chain links TRBV6-4 to TRBJ2-2; D remains unclear. The CDR3 consists of 15 residues. In germline, CDR1 is MRHNA, CDR2 SNTAGT. Trimming stripped 0 bases from V and 4 bases from J, with 9 bases between. CDR3 amino acids: CASSDSNQLTGELFF. Here the CDR3 DNA reads TGTGCCAGCAGTGACTCGAACCAGCTCACCGGGGAGCTGTTTTTT.

The chain recombines TRBV10-2 with TRBJ2-5, with TRBD1 identical over 9 bases. Germline CDR1 is WSHSY and CDR2 is SAAADI. Unmatched junction bases numbered 14, after V lost 2 bases and J lost 7 bases. The CDR3 consists of 17 residues. CDR3 sequence: CASSENTGTGTVRTQYF. Here the CDR3 DNA reads TGCGCCAGCAGTGAGAATACCGGGACAGGGACAGTTAGGACCCAGTACTTC.

The chain recombines TRBV7-9 with TRBJ1-2, with D unresolved. Looked up from germline, CDR1 is SEHNR and CDR2 is FQNEAQ (reference sequence). This CDR3 is 12 amino acids long. Deletions cut 4 bases from V and 5 bases from J, with 8 bases between. The CDR3 coding sequence is TGTGCCAGCAGCTCAGAAGGGTATGGCTACACCTTC. Protein: CASSSEGYGYTF. Drawing the rest from reference TRBV7-9 and TRBJ1-2, the complete variable domain is DTGVSQNPRHKITKRGQNVTFRCDPISEHNRLYWYRQTLGQGPEFLTYFQNEAQLEKSRLLSDRFSAERPKGSFSTLEIQRTEQGDSAMYLCASSSEGYGYTFGSGTRLTVV.

This rearrangement joins TRBV27 to TRBJ2-2, with 7 positions matching TRBD2. CDR1 MNHEY and CDR2 SMNVEV come from the germline V gene (reference sequence). CDR3 length: 16 amino acids. V trimming: 7 bases; J trimming: 3 bases; junction bases outside the gene matches: 11. CDR3 protein: CASTPGRGWDTGELFF. CDR3 DNA sequence: TGTGCCAGCACCCCCGGGCGGGGGTGGGACACCGGGGAGCTGTTTTTT.

This clone was observed once. The genes are TRBV10-1 and TRBJ2-3; D possibly uses TRBD1 or TRBD2 (5 bases each). Germline V CDR1 and CDR2: WNHNN, SYGVQD (reference sequence). Trimming stripped 8 bases from V and 2 bases from J, with 11 bases between. The CDR3 is 13 amino acids. CDR3 coding DNA: TGCGCCAGCGCCGGGACCCTCACAGATACGCAGTATTTT. It codes for CASAGTLTDTQYF.

The chain employs TRBV4-1 and TRBJ2-5; TRBD2 aligns across 11 bases. The J call is uncertain, as TRBJ2-7 better fits the DNA end. Germline assignment: CDR1 MGHRA and CDR2 YSYEKL. This CDR3 contains 15 residues. The CDR3: CASSQGLAGGSEQYF. The CDR3 DNA follows: TGCGCCAGCAGCCAAGGTCTAGCGGGAGGTAGCGAGCAGTACTTC.

A word on this clone: A far larger clone is only one base removed, so a read error is likely. The chain is built from TRBV6-9 and TRBJ2-1, with TRBD1 identical over 9 bases. Trimming at V came to 5 bases and at J to 2 bases, leaving 4 bases not matched to a gene. The CDR3 is 15 residues long. From germline, CDR1 is MNHGY and CDR2 SVAAGI. CDR3 in amino acids: CASSPTGGAYNEQFF. The CDR3 bases are TGTGCCAGCAGTCCGACAGGGGGAGCCTACAATGAGCAGTTCTTC.

This clone was seen a single time. The chain carries TRBV4-3 and TRBJ2-1; D tentatively reads TRBD1 or TRBD2 (5 bases each). The CDR3 length is 16 residues. V was clipped by 1 base and J by 0 bases, with 10 bases between them. Looked up from germline, CDR1 is LGHNA and CDR2 is YSLEER. CDR3 sequence: CASSQAGGNSYNEQFF. As DNA, the CDR3 is TGCGCCAGCAGCCAAGCTGGGGGAAACTCCTACAATGAGCAGTTCTTC.

Turning to this clone: A far larger clone differs by one base, so this is likely a read error. The chain joins TRBV21-1 to TRBJ2-5; TRBD1 was called by the table and not checked on the DNA. TRBV21-1 is tagged as a pseudogene. This CDR3 has 13 amino acids. CDR3 protein: CASSGDRQETQYF. The CDR3 coding sequence is TGTGCCAGCAGTGGGGACAGACAAGAGACCCAGTACTTC.

V gene TRBV2 combines with J gene TRBJ2-2; 8 bases are shared with TRBD1. V dropped 8 bases and J dropped 4; count of bases not matched to a gene: 6. Germline loops: CDR1 SNHLY, CDR2 FYNNEI. The CDR3 sequence is 14 residues long. The CDR3 region is CASGGQGITGELFF. CDR3 nucleotides: TGTGCCAGCGGAGGACAGGGCATCACCGGGGAGCTGTTTTTT.

Only a few counts were recorded for this clone. The J gene is TRBJ2-5, the V gene TRBV11-2, with D maybe TRBD2 (6 bases). The tail of the sequence fits TRBJ2-7 better, so the J call may be wrong. This CDR3 region has 14 residues. Germline V gives CDR1 SGHAT, CDR2 FQNNGV. The CDR3 sequence is CASSLSAGTYEQYF. The DNA of the CDR3 is TGTGCCAGCAGCTTAAGCGCGGGGACCTACGAGCAGTACTTC.

The CDR3 loop reads CASRGQVSYNEQFF. CDR3 DNA: TGTGCCAGCAGAGGACAGGTCTCCTACAATGAGCAGTTCTTC. The chain joins TRBV6-6 to TRBJ2-1; TRBD1 matches 7 bases. With V trimmed by 6 bases and J by 0 bases, 2 bases remained unmatched. Germline CDR1 MNHNY, CDR2 SVGAGI (reference sequence). This CDR3 has 14 amino acids.

This chain links TRBV4-1 with TRBJ1-5, with TRBD1 matching over 8 bases. The germline CDR1 and CDR2 sequences are MGHRA and YSYEKL. The V segment lost 5 bases and the J segment 6 bases; nucleotides outside the gene matches: 6. This CDR3 comprises 14 residues. The CDR3 DNA reads TGCGCCAGCAGCACAGGGGGGAAGGGTCAGCCCCAGCATTTT. Protein product: CASSTGGKGQPQHF.

With respect to this clone: Other DNA sequences within the sample encode an identical CDR3. The rearrangement joins TRBV30 to TRBJ2-1, with unresolved D. The CDR3 loop spans 11 amino acids. Looked up from germline, CDR1 is GTSNPN and CDR2 is SVGIG (reference sequence). The V end was cut by 1 base, the J end by 6 bases, with 4 bases between. The CDR3 bases are TGTGCCTGGAGTGGCGGCAATGAGCAGTTCTTC. Protein product: CAWSGGNEQFF.

The chain carries TRBV19 and TRBJ1-5; D may be TRBD1 (5 bases). Germline V CDR1 and CDR2: LNHDA, SQIVND (reference sequence). The CDR3 totals 14 residues. V shed 5 bases and J shed 0 bases, with 8 bases lying between them. The CDR3 DNA reads TGTGCCAGTAGTTCAGGGCTTAGCAATCAGCCCCAGCATTTT. This encodes CASSSGLSNQPQHF.

CDR3 sequence (DNA): TGTGCCAGCAGTGAATCCCGGCCTAGCCCCAAGGCCCGGGATACGCAGTATTTT. Protein sequence: CASSESRPSPKARDTQYF. V usage is TRBV25-1 and J usage is TRBJ2-3; D is possibly TRBD2 (5 bases). Germline V CDR1 and CDR2: MGHDK, SYGVNS. The CDR3 covers 18 residues. Trimming took off 1 base at V and 6 bases at J, with 23 bases between the two ends.

This clone has more than one count but fewer than ten. This chain connects TRBV28 to TRBJ2-5; 7 bases match TRBD2. Germline lookup yields CDR1 MDHEN and CDR2 SYDVKM. The CDR3 covers 12 residues. V dropped 6 bases and J dropped 4; count of bases not matched to a gene: 2. The CDR3 loop is CASRQRGETQYF. The CDR3 DNA is TGTGCCAGCAGACAGCGGGGAGAGACCCAGTACTTC.

This clone has just one count. The chain uses TRBV4-2 and TRBJ2-5, with 9 bases lining up with TRBD2. Germline V gene sequence: CDR1 LGHNA, CDR2 YNFKEQ. There are 16 residues in the CDR3. J lost 9 bases, V lost 4 bases, and 15 bases had no gene match. CDR3 residues: CASSRPTSGPEAAQYF. In DNA, the CDR3 is TGTGCCAGCAGCCGACCGACTAGCGGCCCCGAGGCGGCCCAGTACTTC.

The chain recombines TRBV6-5 with TRBJ2-3; 9 nucleotides agree with TRBD2. Unmatched junction bases numbered 4, after V lost 5 bases and J lost 1 base. This CDR3 is built from 15 residues. CDR1 MNHEY and CDR2 SVGAGI come from the germline V gene. The DNA for the CDR3 is TGTGCCAGCAGTCCCCGGACTAGCGGCACAGATACGCAGTATTTT. This codes for CASSPRTSGTDTQYF.

This clone was seen a single time. V is TRBV5-1 and J is TRBJ2-1; the match to TRBD2 covers 13 bases. J gave up 9 bases and V 3 bases, and 6 bases lay outside the gene matches. The CDR3 sequence is 15 residues long. CDR1 is SGHRS and CDR2 is YFSETQ in the germline V gene. The CDR3 reads CASSSGLAGAGEQFF. CDR3 coding DNA: TGCGCCAGCAGCTCAGGACTAGCGGGAGCGGGTGAGCAGTTCTTC.

The V call is TRBV18, the J call TRBJ2-7; 7 nucleotides match TRBD1. The CDR3 runs 14 residues. J gave up 5 bases and V 6 bases, and 10 bases lay outside the gene matches. The germline V gene encodes CDR1 KGHSH and CDR2 LQKENI. CDR3 region: CASSREGGVHEQYF. In nucleotides, the CDR3 is TGTGCCAGCTCCCGGGAAGGGGGCGTTCACGAGCAGTACTTC. Together with reference TRBV18 and TRBJ2-7, the CDR3 gives the full variable domain: NAGVMQNPRHLVRRRGQEARLRCSPMKGHSHVYWYRQLPEEGLKFMVYLQKENIIDESGMPKERFSAEFPKEGPSILRIQQVVRGDSAAYFCASSREGGVHEQYFGPGTRLTVT.